The source of this T cell receptor (beta chain) is a study of cytomegalovirus exposure and HLA in healthy donors. The CDR3 has 16 residues. Trimming took 1 base from V and 3 from J; bases not matched to a gene: 5. Germline V CDR1 and CDR2: GTSNPN, SVGIG (reference sequence). A multiplex PCR was run with 60 Vbeta primers and 13 Jbeta primers. Method: immunoSEQ multiplex PCR; TCRdb's copy keeps in-frame clones and lacks some. Of fewer than 200,000 clones listed, roughly 79% are singletons. About this clone itself: The antigen is undetermined.

Findings and limits, study-wide: Most TCR sequences proved rare, with some public TCRs found in many donors.

The chain joins TRBV30 to TRBJ2-2; 10 nucleotides line up with TRBD2. This TCR was recovered from a woman aged 18 to 35 in good health and CMV-seropositive. Sequenced material: PBMCs. The CDR3 region has the DNA TGTGCCTGGAGTGCGGCTAGCGGGGGTTACACCGGGGAGCTGTTTTTT. Residues: CAWSAASGGYTGELFF.